This T cell receptor beta chain was found in a study of cytomegalovirus exposure and HLA in healthy donors. On the study more broadly: Roughly 179 million T cells yielded around 100 million unique TCR beta sequences, as an earlier analysis found. Overall study findings and caveats: In a later analysis, V- and J-gene trimming of beta chains associated with a DCLRE1C missense variant, replicated independently.

The PCR made use of 60 Vbeta and 13 Jbeta primers. Clones were sequenced by immunoSEQ multiplex PCR, and TCRdb holds only the in-frame ones, with some missing. Here the sample spans fewer than 300,000 clones, approximately 80% being singletons. Healthy bone marrow donors made up the cohort. As concerns this clone: The antigen remains undetermined.

V lost 5 bases, J lost 1 base, and 10 bases lay in between. The CDR3 has 14 residues. Germline lookup yields CDR1 MDHEN and CDR2 SYDVKM. Sequencing used PBMCs. The J gene is TRBJ2-3, the V gene TRBV28, with D possibly being TRBD1 (5 bases). The TCR originated in a girl aged 2 to 10 in good health and CMV-seronegative. The CDR3 bases are TGTGCCAGCAGTGCCAGGGTTGGCACAGATACGCAGTATTTT. Translating it yields CASSARVGTDTQYF.